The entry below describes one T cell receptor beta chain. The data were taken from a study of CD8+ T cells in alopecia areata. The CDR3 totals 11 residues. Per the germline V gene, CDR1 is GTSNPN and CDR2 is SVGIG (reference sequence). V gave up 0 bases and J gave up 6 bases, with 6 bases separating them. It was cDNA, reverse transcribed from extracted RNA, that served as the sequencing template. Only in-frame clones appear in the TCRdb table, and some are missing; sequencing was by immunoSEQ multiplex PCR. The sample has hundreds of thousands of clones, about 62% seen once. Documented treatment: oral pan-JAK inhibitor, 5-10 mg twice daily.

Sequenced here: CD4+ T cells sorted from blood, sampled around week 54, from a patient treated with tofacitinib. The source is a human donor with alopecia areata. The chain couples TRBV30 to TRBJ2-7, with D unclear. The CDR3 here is CAWSVSGEQYF. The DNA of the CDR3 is TGTGCCTGGAGTGTAAGTGGCGAGCAGTACTTC. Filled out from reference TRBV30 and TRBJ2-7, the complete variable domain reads SQTIHQWPATLVQPVGSPLSLECTVEGTSNPNLYWYRQAAGRGLQLLFYSVGIGQISSEVPQNLSASRPQDRQFILSSKKLLLSDSGFYLCAWSVSGEQYFGPGTRLTVT.